The 7 T cell receptor beta chains below all came from one sample that was sequenced in a study of T cell clones after liver transplantation. Some clones are missing from TCRdb's copy, which holds only in-frame ones; the method was immunoSEQ multiplex PCR. The top ten hold around 23% of the sample, which has about 8,900 clones, about two thirds seen once. This sample comprised CD8+ T cells from blood, obtained at the approximately 15-month timepoint. Receptors originate from a human patient who received a liver transplant. Among the T cells, some may be from the graft donor.

The genes are TRBV4-1 and TRBJ2-7; 7 positions agree with TRBD1. V shed 4 bases and J 0 bases; nucleotides not matched to a gene: 12. Per the germline V gene, CDR1 is MGHRA and CDR2 is YSYEKL. The CDR3 has 17 amino acids. The CDR3 sequence: CASSRLTGTEISYEQYF. In DNA form, the CDR3 reads TGCGCCAGCAGCCGCCTCACCGGGACAGAGATCTCCTACGAGCAGTACTTC.

The rearrangement uses TRBV5-6 and TRBJ1-2; 10 bases align to TRBD1. The germline V gene has CDR1 SGHDT and CDR2 YYEEEE. J gave up 6 bases and V 4 bases, and 6 bases lay outside the gene matches. The CDR3 is 14 residues long. DNA of the CDR3: TGTGCCAGCAGCCCCGGACAGGGGGGGCATGGCTACACCTTC. Translated, it gives CASSPGQGGHGYTF.

This chain uses TRBV13 with TRBJ1-2, with D possibly matching TRBD1 (5 bases). V was pared by 5 bases and J by 2 bases, with 24 bases between. Looked up from germline, CDR1 is PRHDT and CDR2 is FYEKMQ (reference sequence). The CDR3 is 18 amino acids. For the CDR3, the DNA is TGTGCCAGCAGCCCACTTAACCGGGACCGAAAATTAAACTATGGCTACACCTTC. Amino acid sequence: CASSPLNRDRKLNYGYTF.

In regard to this clone: The limits of the CDR3 on the DNA are not certain, so only TCRdb's listed CDR3 is given. This chain uses TRBV7-8 with TRBJ1-2; the table calls TRBD1, which could not be checked here. The CDR3 totals 16 residues, both ends included. Per germline, CDR1 SGHVS and CDR2 FQNEAQ. The CDR3 reads CASSFLWATDFYGYTF.

The chain uses TRBV2 and TRBJ1-5, with 11 bases lining up with TRBD1. Germline CDR1 is SNHLY and CDR2 is FYNNEI. V shed 6 bases, J shed 6 bases, and the junction held 13 bases outside the gene matches. The CDR3 extends over 17 amino acids. The CDR3 DNA reads as TGTGCCAGCAGCTCTTACCGGGACAGGGGGGCGGGTCAGCCCCAGCATTTT. This codes for CASSSYRDRGAGQPQHF.

In its sample, this clone was seen a few times. The genes are TRBV10-1 and TRBJ1-1; 8 nucleotides line up with TRBD1. The CDR3 spans 13 residues. Germline V CDR1 and CDR2: WNHNN, SYGVQD (reference sequence). Unmatched junction bases numbered 1, after V lost 6 bases and J lost 1 base. The CDR3 region has the DNA TGCGCCAGCAGCGGACAGGGGAACACTGAAGCTTTCTTT. It yields the protein CASSGQGNTEAFF.

The rearrangement joins TRBV12-5 to TRBJ2-2; D is perhaps TRBD1 (6 bases). The CDR3 loop spans 19 amino acids. Germline V gene sequence: CDR1 LGHNT, CDR2 FRNRAP. Trimming took 0 bases from V and 4 from J, leaving 21 bases between them. The chain's CDR3 is CASGLVIGTGHSLTGELFF. The CDR3 DNA follows: TGTGCTAGTGGTTTGGTTATTGGGACGGGACACTCTCTCACCGGGGAGCTGTTTTTT.